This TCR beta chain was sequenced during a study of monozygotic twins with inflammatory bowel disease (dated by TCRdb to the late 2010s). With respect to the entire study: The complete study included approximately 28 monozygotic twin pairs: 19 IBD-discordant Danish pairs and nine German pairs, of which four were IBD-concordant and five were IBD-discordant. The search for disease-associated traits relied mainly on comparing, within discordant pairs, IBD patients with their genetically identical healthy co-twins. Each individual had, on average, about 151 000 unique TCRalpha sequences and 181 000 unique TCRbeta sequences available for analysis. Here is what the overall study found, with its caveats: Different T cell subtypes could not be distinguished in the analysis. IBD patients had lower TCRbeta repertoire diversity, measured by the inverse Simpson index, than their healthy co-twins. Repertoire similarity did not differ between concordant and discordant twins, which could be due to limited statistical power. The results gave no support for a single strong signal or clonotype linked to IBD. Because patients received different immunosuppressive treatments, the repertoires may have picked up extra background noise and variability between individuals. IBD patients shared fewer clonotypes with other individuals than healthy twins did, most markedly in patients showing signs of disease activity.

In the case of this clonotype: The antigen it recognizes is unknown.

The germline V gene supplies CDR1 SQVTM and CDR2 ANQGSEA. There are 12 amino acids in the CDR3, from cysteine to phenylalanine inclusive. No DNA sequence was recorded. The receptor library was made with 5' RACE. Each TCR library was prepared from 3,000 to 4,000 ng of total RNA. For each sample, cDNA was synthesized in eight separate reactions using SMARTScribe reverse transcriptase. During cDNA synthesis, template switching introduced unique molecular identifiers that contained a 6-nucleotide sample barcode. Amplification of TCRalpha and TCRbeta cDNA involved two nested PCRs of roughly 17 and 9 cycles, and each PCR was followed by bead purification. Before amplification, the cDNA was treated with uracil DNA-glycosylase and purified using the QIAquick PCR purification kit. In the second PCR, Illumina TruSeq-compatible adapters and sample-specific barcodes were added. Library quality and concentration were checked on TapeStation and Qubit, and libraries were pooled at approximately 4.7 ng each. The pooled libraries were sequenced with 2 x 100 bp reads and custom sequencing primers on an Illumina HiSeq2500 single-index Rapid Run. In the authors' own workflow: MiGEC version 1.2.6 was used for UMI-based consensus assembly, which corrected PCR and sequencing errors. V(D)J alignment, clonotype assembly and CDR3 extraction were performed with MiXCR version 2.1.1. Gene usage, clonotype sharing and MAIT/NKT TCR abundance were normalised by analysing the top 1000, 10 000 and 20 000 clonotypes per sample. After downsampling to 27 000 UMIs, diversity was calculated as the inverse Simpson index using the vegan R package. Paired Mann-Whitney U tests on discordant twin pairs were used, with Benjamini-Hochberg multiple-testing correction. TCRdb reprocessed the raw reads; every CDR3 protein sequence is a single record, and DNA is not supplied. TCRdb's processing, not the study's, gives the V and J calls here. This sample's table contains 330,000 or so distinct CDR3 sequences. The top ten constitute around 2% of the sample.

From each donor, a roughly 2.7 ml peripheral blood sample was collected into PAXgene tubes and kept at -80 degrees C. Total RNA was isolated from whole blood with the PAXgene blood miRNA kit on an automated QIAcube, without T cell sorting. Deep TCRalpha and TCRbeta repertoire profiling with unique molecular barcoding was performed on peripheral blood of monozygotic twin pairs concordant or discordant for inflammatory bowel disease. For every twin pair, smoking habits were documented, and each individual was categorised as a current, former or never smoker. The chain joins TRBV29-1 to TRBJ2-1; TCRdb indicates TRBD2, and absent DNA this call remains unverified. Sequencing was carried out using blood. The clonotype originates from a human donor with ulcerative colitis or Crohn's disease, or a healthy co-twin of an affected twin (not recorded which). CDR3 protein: CSVEGGGNEQFF.